This T cell receptor beta chain appears in the sequencing data of a study of cytomegalovirus exposure and HLA in healthy donors (dated by TCRdb to about 2017). Regarding the study in general: In an earlier analysis of several hundred of the donors, 250 to 300 Gb of sequence data and 100 million or so unique TCR beta sequences from roughly 180 million T cells were reported. The study aimed to test whether cataloging public T cell receptors could reveal signatures of past pathogen exposure. All discovery cohort repertoires had been generated on a single sequencing platform. Among the roughly 390 genotyped donors, around 81% belonged to the genetic ancestry cluster associated with self-reported Caucasian donors. A later genetic analysis took genome-wide SNP genotypes for about three fifths of the 666 donors and used that subset as a discovery cohort. The number of donors typed differed by locus, with roughly 629-640 for A, B, C, DRB1 and DQB1, more than 500 for DQA1, about 610 for DPA1, and 472 for DPB1. An early release that covered roughly 600 HLA-typed donors contained about 300 gigabases of sequencing data and about 84 million unique TCR sequences. Donor age, sex, ethnicity and CMV serostatus were collected together with the repertoire data. In a later analysis, previously published TCR beta repertoires from several hundred donors were re-analyzed and high-resolution HLA genotyping was added so that TCR occurrence patterns could be studied. Among almost 400 genotyped donors of the cohort, an average of approximately 240,000 unique TCR beta nucleotide sequences were sequenced per donor, 15% to 20% of them non-productive. Along with the roughly 700-subject first cohort, a separate validation cohort of approximately 110 different subjects was used. To predict cytomegalovirus infection status, the study combined high-throughput TCR immunosequencing, statistical association of individual TCRs with disease status, and machine learning. HLA typing covered class I and class II loci at four-digit resolution. In the later analysis, no new phenotypic data were used to find candidate immune exposures; instead, reliance was placed on TCR beta sequences and their occurrence across donors. An earlier analysis of 587 of the donors used high-throughput TCR beta sequencing to judge whether each TCR beta V gene segment behaved as functional or pseudogenic. Using immunosequencing, the study profiled T cell repertoires from 550 to 750 subjects and related those repertoires to cytomegalovirus serostatus. Roughly 5 DR-DQ haplotypes were treated as single units for association and clustering because of strong linkage in the cohort.

The library was made by the immunoSEQ multiplex PCR assay. For the multiplex PCR, a mixture combining 60 forward primers for TCR Vbeta segments and 13 reverse primers for TCR Jbeta segments was used. A multiplex PCR assay on genomic DNA amplified the CDR3 region of rearranged TCR beta genes. The Illumina HiSeq System was used to sequence the amplified TCR beta libraries as 87-base-pair reads. As for the authors' bioinformatics: A later analysis tallied 75 million to 95 million unique TCR beta chains across the 666 repertoires, and about 10 million of those chains were shared by two or more donors. Raw reads were error-corrected and collapsed into unique sequences with a nearest-neighbor algorithm that merged closely related sequences to remove PCR and sequencing errors. V, D and J gene segments were assigned by aligning CDR3 sequences to IMGT reference sequences. Each retained sequence needed at least a six-nucleotide match to both a V gene segment and a J gene segment. Rearrangements were called productive when the CDR3 lacked stop codons and stayed in frame with V and J; all others were non-productive. Following IMGT convention, CDR3 was defined as the stretch from the second conserved V-encoded cysteine to the conserved J-encoded phenylalanine. The earlier analysis of approximately 500 of the donors excluded sequences that lacked an unambiguous match to a single V gene segment. An earlier analysis of a few hundred of the donors classified V segments as functional when productive rearrangements were above 56.7% and as segregating when the standard deviation between donors was above 5%. A statistical classification framework was developed to diagnose cytomegalovirus status using the catalog of TCR beta chain sequences. In a later analysis, V and J genes were assigned by comparing TCR nucleotide sequences against IMGT/GENE-DB human TR gene sequences. In a later analysis, CDR3 sequences and most-parsimonious VDJ recombination scenarios were assigned using the TCRdist pipeline. In a later analysis, each TCR beta chain was defined by its CDR3 amino acid sequence together with its V-gene family, and reads lacking a unique V-gene family were excluded. In a later analysis, approximately 590 highly shared, low-generation-probability nucleotide sequences were removed to address suspected cross-contamination and a sequencing artifact. In a later analysis, a clonal expansion index for each public chain was calculated from normalized within-repertoire ranks of inferred template counts. In a later analysis, generation probabilities were computed with a VDJ recombination model fitted to out-of-frame rearrangements, and the resulting probabilities were checked against IGoR. In a later analysis, hypergeometric tests were used to score TCR-TCR, TCR-HLA and TCR-CMV co-occurrence, with a repertoire-size bias correction applied to TCR pairs. A later analysis estimated false discovery rates by permuting HLA or CMV assignments 20 times. A later analysis grouped co-occurring TCRs with DBSCAN, adding TCRdist sequence similarity when clustering within HLA-allele-positive subsets. For co-occurrence clustering, repertoires with fewer than 30,000 or more than 120,000 public chains were excluded, along with roughly 5 repertoires with anomalous nucleotide sharing. TCRdb carries this immuneACCESS record with in-frame sequences only. Its versions omit some clonotypes, under half of them owing to an unresolved V gene in the studies checked, with the rest unexplained. V and J calls and clone size come straight from that table; D and trimming were deduced from the DNA. Within this sample are around 180,000 clones, with about three quarters of them counted one time only. About 1.1% of the sample lies in the top ten.

For this clone: The clone's antigen remains unknown. Within one base of it there is no much larger clone, and no base qualities were kept.

V loses 5 bases, J loses 0 bases, and the germline ends lie 14 bases apart. CDR3 length: 16 amino acids, cysteine to phenylalanine. The sequence is cut down to CDR3 DNA, 48 bases in frame from base 1. CDR1 and CDR2 are drawn from the germline V gene (reference sequence): MNHEY, SMNVEV. Results the study describes overall, beyond this receptor: In both the original and validation cohorts, the classifier was reported to diagnose cytomegalovirus status with high specificity and sensitivity. The 87-base-pair reads could not distinguish some IMGT-functional V segments, including TRBV6-2 and TRBV6-3, so those segments were excluded. Broadly in line with IMGT annotations, most TCR beta V segments showed up in productive rearrangements about 87% or about 30% of the time in an earlier analysis of several hundred of the donors. The presence/absence analyses assumed that sequencing depth was roughly uniform across donors, and that assumption may not be true. In a later analysis, HLA-associated TCR beta chains were found to be more clonally expanded and to have lower generation probabilities than equally common non-associated chains. Immune exposure information for the cohort was limited to CMV serostatus. Most TCR sequences were seen in very few donors, while some public TCRs were found in many individuals. At a false discovery rate of 0.05, a later analysis linked 15,000 to 20,000 TCR beta sequences to specific HLA alleles. Fewer than 20 rarely observed V segments, including chromosome 9 orphons, were excluded from the earlier analysis of a few hundred of the donors because counts were too low. A further reported finding was that TCR beta sequences accurately predicted the HLA-A and HLA-B alleles for most subjects in the first cohort. Because some donors lacked HLA typing at each locus, the association tests relied only on the typed subset. A cluster of highly shared sequence variants was judged likely to represent a technical artifact of the sequencing pipeline. In vitro tests confirmed that a few of the cytomegalovirus-associated TCR beta chains recognize cytomegalovirus antigens. The study listed 150 to 200 TCR beta chains as associated with cytomegalovirus. A later analysis found that TCR association rates varied across HLA loci, with DRB1 alleles showing the most associated TCRs and HLA-C alleles the fewest. Linkage disequilibrium might explain the correlated functional status among segregating V segments, but an unknown experimental factor could not be ruled out. The cohort was sequenced for TCR beta chains only, and without alpha or paired-chain data the features that could be detected were limited. When HLA alleles, especially DR and DQ, strongly co-occurred, TCR associations were difficult to assign to individual alleles. An association between a missense DCLRE1C variant and V-gene and J-gene trimming of TCR beta chains was found in a later genetic analysis and replicated in an independent cohort. According to a later analysis, most CMV-associated TCR beta chains appeared to be HLA-restricted, and the HLA associations seemed to be driven largely by CMV exposure. It was suggested by the authors that the approach could potentially be generalized to other disease states and immunological phenotypes. In a later analysis, several top co-occurrence clusters were reported to appear linked to parvovirus B19, influenza, CMV and Epstein-Barr virus. A later genetic analysis reported fewer N-insertions in productive TCRs among donors in an Asian-associated ancestry cluster than the roughly 640-donor mean.

The cohort comprised around 690 healthy bone marrow donors. Cohort members were all nominally healthy when sampled, although unrecorded immune exposures were likely present. The donor was CMV seronegative and was included in the group of approximately 350 seronegative cohort members. A peripheral blood sample was provided by each donor, and peripheral blood mononuclear cells were used for TCR beta sequencing. Genomic DNA was extracted from the blood cell samples with the Qiagen DNeasy Blood Extraction Kit. The chain was built from TRBV27 and TRBJ1-5; the best D guess is TRBD1, with 6 bases matching. The material sequenced was PBMCs. This TCR derives from a woman aged 35 to 49 in good health and CMV-seronegative. The nucleotides read TGTGCCAGCAGTAGGGGACAACCATATAGCAATCAGCCCCAGCATTTT. It translates as CASSRGQPYSNQPQHF.